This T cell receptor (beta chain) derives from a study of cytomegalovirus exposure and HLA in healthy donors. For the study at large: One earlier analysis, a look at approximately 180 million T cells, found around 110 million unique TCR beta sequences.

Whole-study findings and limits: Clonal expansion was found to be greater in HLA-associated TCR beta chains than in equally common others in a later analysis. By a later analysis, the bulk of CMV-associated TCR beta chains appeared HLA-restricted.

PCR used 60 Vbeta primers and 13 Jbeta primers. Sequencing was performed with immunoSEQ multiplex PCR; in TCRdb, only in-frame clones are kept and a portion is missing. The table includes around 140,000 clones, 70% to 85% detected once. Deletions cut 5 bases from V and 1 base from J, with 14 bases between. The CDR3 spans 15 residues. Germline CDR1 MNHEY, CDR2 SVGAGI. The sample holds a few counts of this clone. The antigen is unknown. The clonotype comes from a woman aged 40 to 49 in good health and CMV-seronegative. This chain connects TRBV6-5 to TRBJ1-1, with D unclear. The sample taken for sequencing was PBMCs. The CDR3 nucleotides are TGTGCCAGCAGTCCCCCTCTCCGAGCGAACACTGAAGCTTTCTTT. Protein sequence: CASSPPLRANTEAFF.